What follows is one T cell receptor beta chain and its context. Its antigen is currently unknown. Primers included in the PCR were 60 Vbeta and 13 Jbeta primers. The protocol was immunoSEQ multiplex PCR, while the TCRdb copy is restricted to in-frame clones and leaves out a portion. The data hold 150,000 to 200,000 clones, with approximately 72% observed a single time. CDR3 length equals 15 residues. CDR1 is MNHEY and CDR2 is SMNVEV in the germline V gene (reference sequence). Trimming shortened V by 2 bases and J by 4 bases, and 12 bases separated the two germline ends. The sample originates from a study of cytomegalovirus exposure and HLA in healthy donors. On the study more broadly: Earlier sequencing of some 190 million T cells yielded about 120 million unique TCR beta sequences. General study points: TCR beta sequences reportedly predicted the HLA-A and HLA-B alleles of most subjects accurately. Researchers reported in a later analysis that common viral pathogens appeared linked to several top clusters.

This receptor was identified in a man between 50 and 59 years old in good health and CMV-seronegative. Sequenced input: PBMCs. The chain employs TRBV27 and TRBJ1-5, with D perhaps TRBD1 (5 bases). The CDR3 nucleotides are TGTGCCAGCAGTTTAAGTGCAGGGATGAATCAGCCCCAGCATTTT. Encoded protein: CASSLSAGMNQPQHF.